These 13 T cell receptor beta chains came from one sample sequenced in a study of cytomegalovirus exposure and HLA in healthy donors (dated by TCRdb to the late 2010s). The receptor library was made with the immunoSEQ multiplex PCR assay. A mixture of 60 forward primers for TCR Vbeta segments and 13 reverse primers for TCR Jbeta segments was used in the multiplex PCR. This immuneACCESS table, as held by TCRdb, lists in-frame sequences with V and J called but not all clones. Of the missing ones, under half trace to an unresolved V gene in checked studies; the others have no known cause. For this sample there are 150,000 to 200,000 clones; about four fifths appear just once. Of the sample, around 7.2% is held by the ten largest clones. The material sequenced was PBMCs. All receptors derive from a young man in good health and CMV-seropositive.

In DNA, the CDR3 is TGCAGCGTCGCAGGGGGAACAAACACCGGGGAGCTGTTTTTT. Its translation is CSVAGGTNTGELFF. This chain links TRBV29-1 with TRBJ2-2; 7 bases fit TRBD1. CDR3 length equals 14 residues. The V segment lost 6 bases and the J segment 2 bases; nucleotides outside the gene matches: 6. CDR1 SQVTM and CDR2 ANQGSEA come from the germline V gene.

The chain carries TRBV7-2 and TRBJ1-5, with D unclear. Germline-derived CDR1 and CDR2 are SGHTA and FQGNSA. The V and J ends lost 2 bases and 9 bases respectively, with 17 bases between them. CDR3 length equals 15 residues. CDR3 in amino acids: CASSLYWGRGRPQHF. The DNA for the CDR3 is TGTGCCAGCAGCTTATACTGGGGTCGCGGGAGGCCCCAGCATTTT.

V gene TRBV6-5 combines with J gene TRBJ2-7; D unclear. CDR3 length: 14 amino acids. Trimming shortened V by 3 bases and J by 0 bases, and 9 bases separated the two germline ends. Germline CDR1 and CDR2: MNHEY and SVGAGI. The CDR3 loop reads CASSYSGNSYEQYF. For the CDR3, the DNA is TGTGCCAGCAGTTATTCAGGAAACTCCTACGAGCAGTACTTC.

The rearrangement joins TRBV4-3 to TRBJ1-2; D might be TRBD1 (6 bases). Germline V gives CDR1 LGHNA, CDR2 YSLEER. The CDR3 runs to 15 residues. Trimming shortened V by 4 bases and J by 1 base, and 13 bases separated the two germline ends. Here the CDR3 DNA reads TGCGCCAGCAGCCCCGCGTTAGGGGGTAACTATGGCTACACCTTC. Translating it yields CASSPALGGNYGYTF.

The chain couples TRBV6-5 to TRBJ2-3; 14 bases fit TRBD2. The germline V gene has CDR1 MNHEY and CDR2 SVGAGI. The J segment lost 4 bases and the V segment lost 11 bases, leaving 8 bases of the junction unmatched. The CDR3 runs 15 residues. CDR3 sequence (DNA): TGTGCCTGCGGGACTAGCGGGAGCACGGCAGATACGCAGTATTTT. It is translated as CACGTSGSTADTQYF.

Only one count was recorded for this clone. The chain joins TRBV19 to TRBJ1-2; the match to TRBD1 covers 8 bases. J gave up 5 bases and V 2 bases, and 10 bases lay outside the gene matches. The CDR3 has 16 residues. CDR1 is LNHDA, CDR2 SQIVND, per germline (reference sequence). CDR3 protein: CASSIRQQGARYGYTF. The CDR3 region has the DNA TGTGCCAGTAGTATACGGCAGCAGGGGGCGCGTTATGGCTACACCTTC.

The V and J genes are TRBV6-1 and TRBJ2-1, with D possibly TRBD2 on 5 matching bases. The CDR3 is 16 amino acids. CDR1 and CDR2 from the germline V gene are MNHNS and SASEGT. Trimming removed 0 bases at V and 2 bases at J, with 11 bases between. The CDR3 bases are TGTGCCAGCAGTGAAGCATGGCGGGCCCCCTACAATGAGCAGTTCTTC. It specifies CASSEAWRAPYNEQFF.

The gene calls are TRBV20-1 and TRBJ1-1; D gene uncertain. Germline CDR1 is DFQATT and CDR2 is SNEGSKA (reference sequence). V gave up 0 bases and J gave up 7 bases, with 6 bases separating them. This CDR3 spans 11 amino acids. The CDR3 DNA sequence: TGCAGTGCTAGAGAATACAGTGAAGCTTTCTTT. It yields the protein CSAREYSEAFF.

This chain links TRBV9 with TRBJ2-2; D uncertain. The germline V and J ends were trimmed by 1 base and 3 bases, with 10 bases remaining between them. Looked up from germline, CDR1 is SGDLS and CDR2 is YYNGEE. The CDR3 is 15 residues long. The CDR3 nucleotides are TGTGCCAGCAGCGTAACGCCTTCGGACACCGGGGAGCTGTTTTTT. It yields the protein CASSVTPSDTGELFF.

This clone was seen a few times. This chain links TRBV28 with TRBJ1-2, with 7 bases matching TRBD1. This CDR3 is 16 amino acids long. V was clipped by 1 base and J by 5 bases; unmatched bases: 10. Per germline, CDR1 MDHEN and CDR2 SYDVKM. The CDR3 coding sequence is TGTGCCAGCAGTTTATCCTCAGGGACAGAACTATATGGCTACACCTTC. It translates to CASSLSSGTELYGYTF.

On this clone: A read error may account for a junction end that differs from germline. This chain links TRBV5-1 with TRBJ2-3, with 8 bases that match TRBD2. The germline V gene encodes CDR1 SGHRS and CDR2 YFSETQ. The CDR3 runs to 16 residues. CDR3 bases: TGCGCCGGCAGCTTGCAAATCGGGAGGGCCTTAGATACGCAGTATTTT. This encodes CAGSLQIGRALDTQYF.

The chain has TRBV5-8 and TRBJ2-2, with 9 nucleotides matching TRBD2. The V gene's germline CDR1 is SGHTS and CDR2 YDEGEE. The CDR3 is 19 amino acids. V trimming: 0 bases; J trimming: 2 bases; junction bases outside the gene matches: 11. The CDR3: CASSLVWFGLAGNTGELFF. The CDR3 DNA reads TGTGCCAGCAGCTTGGTCTGGTTTGGGCTAGCGGGAAACACCGGGGAGCTGTTTTTT.

This clone was counted between two and nine times. The rearrangement joins TRBV7-9 to TRBJ1-3, with a possible D match to TRBD1 (6 bases). The CDR3 spans 16 residues. The germline CDR1 and CDR2 sequences are SEHNR and FQNEAQ (reference sequence). Deletions cut 5 bases from V and 0 bases from J, with 14 bases between. Written as DNA, the CDR3 is TGTGCCAGCAGCATCGTTACAGGGACCTCTGGAAACACCATATATTTT. Translation gives CASSIVTGTSGNTIYF.